What follows are 13 T cell receptor beta chains derived from one specimen sequenced in a study of spatial heterogeneity in lung cancer. Time point here: sample taken at primary tumor resection. These receptors have no known antigen. Regarding the study as a whole: Higher tumor mutation counts went along with higher counts of expanded intratumoral alpha and beta TCRs.

Using its own MiXCR run on the 5' RACE reads, TCRdb lists one record per CDR3 protein. The table includes about 18,000 distinct CDR3 sequences, 8.5% to 10% detected once. This specimen consisted of lung tumor tissue, obtained at surgery. The receptors shown here come from a female donor with early-stage non-small cell lung cancer.

The sample holds many counts of this clonotype. This beta chain represents an off-target read in a library built for alpha chains; its size is of limited meaning. The V call is TRBV5-4, the J call TRBJ1-3; no reliable D call. The CDR3 consists of 14 residues. CDR1 SGHNT and CDR2 YYREEE come from the germline V gene (reference sequence). The V end was cut by 0 bases, the J end by 4 bases, with 8 bases between. CDR3 in DNA: TGTGCCAGCAGCTTGGGGGGAGTCGGAAACACCATATATTTT. This translates into CASSLGGVGNTIYF.

This clonotype was found many times. Found in a library prepared for alpha chains, this beta chain is an off-target read, and its abundance has little meaning. J is TRBJ2-3 and V is TRBV20-1; D unclear. This CDR3 is 12 amino acids long. Germline V gene data show CDR1 as DFQATT and CDR2 as SNEGSKA (reference sequence). V was pared by 6 bases and J by 8 bases, with 15 bases between. CDR3 residues: CSAGSSWGTQYF. DNA of the CDR3: TGCAGTGCCGGTTCTAGTTGGGGTACGCAGTATTTT.

This clonotype has at least ten counts. Within a library made for alpha chains, this beta chain is off target, and its count is uninformative. The rearrangement joins TRBV10-3 to TRBJ1-2; D possibly corresponds to TRBD1 (5 bases). V lost 8 bases to trimming and J lost 3 bases, with 19 bases between them. Germline V gene data show CDR1 as ENHRY and CDR2 as SYGVKD. This CDR3 region has 15 residues. CDR3 region: CAIVEQARGDYGYTF. For the CDR3, the DNA is TGTGCCATCGTGGAACAGGCCCGAGGGGACTATGGCTACACCTTC.

Comments on this clonotype: This beta chain represents an off-target read in a library built for alpha chains; its size is of limited meaning. The chain employs TRBV10-3 and TRBJ1-2; 10 bases match TRBD1. Germline V gene data show CDR1 as ENHRY and CDR2 as SYGVKD. This CDR3 comprises 16 residues. The trim removed 5 bases at V and 0 bases at J, leaving 6 bases unmatched. This CDR3 reads CAISLGQGRANYGYTF. CDR3 coding DNA: TGTGCCATCAGTCTGGGACAGGGGCGTGCTAACTATGGCTACACCTTC.

For this clonotype: Found in a library prepared for alpha chains, this beta chain is an off-target read, and its abundance has little meaning. The rearrangement joins TRBV5-1 to TRBJ2-5, with TRBD2 as a possible D gene (6 bases). CDR3 length equals 12 residues. V lost 8 bases to trimming and J lost 2 bases, with 10 bases between them. CDR1 SGHRS and CDR2 YFSETQ come from the germline V gene. The CDR3 sequence: CASRELQETQYF. CDR3 coding DNA: TGCGCCAGTCGGGAGTTACAAGAGACCCAGTACTTC.

Of note for this clonotype: Since a much larger clone is just one base distant, this may be a read error. This beta chain appears as a stray read in a library generated for alpha chains; its size is not informative. The V call is TRBV9, the J call TRBJ2-1; D not resolved. Per germline, CDR1 SGDLS and CDR2 YYNGEE. This CDR3 spans 11 amino acids. CDR3: CASSIDRTPNF. CDR3 nucleotides: TGTGCCAGCAGCATAGATCGGACCCCCAATTTC. The complete variable domain, with remaining parts taken from reference TRBV9 and TRBJ2-1, reads DSGVTQTPKHLITATGQRVTLRCSPRSGDLSVYWYQQSLDQGLQFLIQYYNGEERAKGNILERFSAQQFPDLHSELNLSSLELGDSALYFCASSIDRTPNFGPGTRLTVL.

Concerning this clonotype itself: Being off target in a library aimed at alpha chains, this beta chain has a size of little meaning. The chain links TRBV12-5 to TRBJ2-7, with D possibly being TRBD1 (5 bases). The ends were cut back, 1 base at V and 0 bases at J, with 16 bases in the middle. The CDR3 covers 17 residues. Germline CDR1 is LGHNT and CDR2 is FRNRAP. The CDR3 here is CASGLEFGQGNSYEQYF. The CDR3 nucleotides read TGTGCTAGTGGTTTGGAGTTTGGGCAGGGCAACTCCTACGAGCAGTACTTC.

This clonotype rates as medium-sized (0.01 to 0.1%). As an off-target read in a library built for alpha chains, this beta chain has a frequency of little significance. The chain's CDR3 is CASSQEFPGRLNTQYF. The CDR3 region has the DNA TGCGCCAGCAGCCAAGAATTCCCGGGACGCCTCAATACGCAGTATTTT. This rearrangement joins TRBV4-1 to TRBJ2-3, with D possibly called TRBD1 or TRBD2 (5 bases each). The CDR3 has 16 residues. In germline, CDR1 is MGHRA, CDR2 YSYEKL. V dropped 0 bases and J dropped 7 bases, with 17 bases sitting between them.

As to this clonotype: A library made for alpha chains picked up this beta chain off target, so its size means little. This chain connects TRBV5-6 to TRBJ2-4; tentatively, D is TRBD1 or TRBD2 (5 bases each). The V gene lost 6 bases and the J gene lost 6 bases, with 19 bases spanning the gap. The CDR3 runs 15 residues. The germline V gene encodes CDR1 SGHDT and CDR2 YYEEEE. The DNA of the CDR3 is TGTGCCAGCACCCGAGGGGCAGGGTATGGAAACATTCAGTACTTC. Amino acid sequence: CASTRGAGYGNIQYF.

This clonotype appeared many times. Being off target in a library aimed at alpha chains, this beta chain has a size of little meaning. This rearrangement joins TRBV12-3 or TRBV12-4 to TRBJ2-5; TRBD2 matches at 12 bases. There are 15 residues in the CDR3. J gave up 4 bases and V 6 bases, and 6 bases lay outside the gene matches. CDR3 protein: CASSSGLAGIETQYF. As DNA, the CDR3 is TGTGCCAGCAGCTCCGGACTAGCGGGGATAGAGACCCAGTACTTC.

As to this clonotype: This sequence may be a read error, since a much larger clone differs from it by one base. Found in a library prepared for alpha chains, this beta chain is an off-target read, and its abundance has little meaning. The V call is TRBV5-1, the J call TRBJ1-3, with D possibly matching TRBD1 (6 bases). The germline gives CDR1 SGHRS, CDR2 YFSETQ. Trimming pared 4 bases from V and 5 bases from J, leaving 19 bases between. The length of the CDR3 is 16 residues. The CDR3 coding sequence is TGCGCCAGCAGCAGGACAGCGCTCGGAGCGAGAAACACCATATATTTT. Translated: CASSRTALGARNTIYF.

The sample holds many counts of this clonotype. A library made for alpha chains picked up this beta chain off target, so its size means little. This rearrangement joins TRBV18 to TRBJ2-7, with D unclear. CDR1 is KGHSH, CDR2 LQKENI, per germline. The germline V and J ends were trimmed by 3 bases and 3 bases, with 9 bases remaining between them. This CDR3 spans 13 amino acids. CDR3 coding DNA: TGTGCCAGCTCACCTGCTAAAGACTACGAGCAGTACTTC. It codes for CASSPAKDYEQYF.

Ten or more counts support this clonotype. As an off-target read in a library built for alpha chains, this beta chain has a frequency of little significance. V gene TRBV6-6 combines with J gene TRBJ2-5; the D gene is possibly TRBD1 (5 bases). The CDR3 covers 14 residues. V gave up 6 bases and J gave up 4 bases, with 15 bases separating them. CDR1 is MNHNY and CDR2 is SVGAGI in the germline V gene (reference sequence). The CDR3 here is CASSPDSPRETQYF. CDR3 coding DNA: TGTGCCAGCAGCCCTGACAGTCCACGAGAGACCCAGTACTTC.